The clone carrying this T cell receptor beta chain appeared once. The data were produced by immunoSEQ multiplex PCR, yet TCRdb's version contains in-frame clones alone and is incomplete. This table has 35,000 or so clones, about nine tenths appearing once. CDR1 and CDR2 from the germline V gene are MRHNA and SNTAGT. The length of the CDR3 is 20 residues. Germline trimming cut 3 bases from V and 1 base from J; bases unmatched to any gene: 10. This sample is drawn from a study of T cell changes during pregnancy in multiple sclerosis. This chain links TRBV6-4 with TRBJ2-6, with 12 bases identical to TRBD2. The sequencing here drew on CD8+ T cells from peripheral blood mononuclear cells, taken in the third trimester of pregnancy. This clonotype was sampled from a female donor with multiple sclerosis, enrolled in a pregnancy study. Here the CDR3 DNA reads TGTGCCAGCAGTGATCCACCGACTAGCGGGAGTCTATCTGGGGCCAACGTCCTGACTTTC. This sequence encodes CASSDPPTSGSLSGANVLTF.